These 32 T cell receptor beta chains came from one sample sequenced in a study of blood T cell repertoires in COVID-19. Repertoires were generated with immunoSEQ multiplex PCR, while TCRdb's copy carries only in-frame clones and drops some. Of around 100,000 clones in the sample, about 80% were seen once. The source material was peripheral blood. The receptors originated from a woman of 80 years or more with active or convalescent COVID-19.

The rearrangement uses TRBV3-1 (or the pseudogene TRBV3-2) and TRBJ2-2; tentative D call: TRBD2 (7 bases). Trimming left V 8 bases short and J 5 bases short, with 12 bases between. The length of the CDR3 is 13 residues. Germline V CDR1 and CDR2: LGHDT, YNNKEL (reference sequence). CDR3 DNA: TGTGCCAGCGGGGGGGCCCGGACCGGGGAGCTGTTTTTT. Translation gives CASGGARTGELFF.

This clone was picked up one time. This chain joins TRBV24-1 and TRBJ2-3; 9 positions agree with TRBD2. V was clipped by 5 bases and J by 6 bases; unmatched bases: 17. Germline values: CDR1 KGHDR, CDR2 SFDVKD. There are 18 residues in the CDR3. CDR3 sequence reads: CATSARSTLAGQSDTQYF. Written as DNA, the CDR3 is TGTGCCACCAGTGCCCGATCTACCCTAGCGGGACAGAGCGATACGCAGTATTTT.

V and J are TRBV3-1 (or the pseudogene TRBV3-2) and TRBJ1-6; D possibly corresponds to TRBD1 (5 bases). CDR3 size: 16 residues. The V gene's germline CDR1 is LGHDT and CDR2 YNNKEL (reference sequence). V lost 4 bases and J 6 bases, leaving 16 bases between the germline ends. CDR3 in amino acids: CASSLQDSLVNSPLHF. Here the CDR3 DNA reads TGTGCCAGCAGCCTACAGGATAGCCTTGTTAATTCACCCCTCCACTTT.

The chain uses TRBV19 and TRBJ1-5; 10 nucleotides match TRBD1. CDR1 LNHDA and CDR2 SQIVND come from the germline V gene (reference sequence). This CDR3 comprises 14 residues. The V segment lost 3 bases and the J segment 6 bases; nucleotides outside the gene matches: 2. This CDR3 reads CASSIRTGGQPQHF. The CDR3 coding sequence is TGTGCCAGTAGTATCAGGACAGGGGGTCAGCCCCAGCATTTT.

V and J are TRBV6-5 and TRBJ2-1; unclear D gene. This CDR3 region has 15 residues. The germline V gene encodes CDR1 MNHEY and CDR2 SVGAGI. The germline V and J ends were trimmed by 5 bases and 0 bases, with 11 bases remaining between them. CDR3 amino acids: CASSRVRNSYNEQFF. The CDR3 bases are TGTGCCAGCAGTCGGGTACGAAACTCCTACAATGAGCAGTTCTTC.

The chain couples TRBV7-2 to TRBJ2-7; the D gene is possibly TRBD1 (5 bases). The CDR3 has 15 amino acids. The V end was cut by 1 base, the J end by 2 bases, with 12 bases between. Per the germline V gene, CDR1 is SGHTA and CDR2 is FQGNSA. CDR3 sequence: CASSLVGQKTYEQYF. The CDR3 region has the DNA TGTGCCAGCAGCTTAGTCGGACAAAAAACCTACGAGCAGTACTTC.

The V and J genes are TRBV6-1 and TRBJ1-3, with 7 bases lining up with TRBD1. J lost 2 bases, V lost 8 bases, and 3 bases had no gene match. Germline V CDR1 and CDR2: MNHNS, SASEGT. This CDR3 contains 13 residues. The CDR3: CASGQVAGNTIYF. DNA for the CDR3: TGTGCCAGCGGACAGGTAGCTGGAAACACCATATATTTT.

CDR3 region: CASSISGGTQETQYF. CDR3 DNA sequence: TGTGCCAGTAGTATATCAGGGGGGACGCAAGAGACCCAGTACTTC. V usage is TRBV19 and J usage is TRBJ2-5, with D tentatively TRBD1 (7 bases). CDR1 and CDR2 from the germline V gene are LNHDA and SQIVND (reference sequence). The CDR3 covers 15 residues. Trimming took off 2 bases at V and 2 bases at J, with 12 bases between the two ends.

The CDR3 protein is CASRGDLDNQPQHF. The CDR3 DNA follows: TGTGCCAGCAGGGGGGACTTAGACAATCAGCCCCAGCATTTT. The chain combines TRBV2 with TRBJ1-5; TRBD1 is a possible D gene (5 bases). The CDR3 runs 14 residues. Looked up from germline, CDR1 is SNHLY and CDR2 is FYNNEI. Trimming stripped 6 bases from V and 3 bases from J, with 12 bases between.

The V gene is TRBV30, the J gene TRBJ1-4; maybe TRBD1 (6 bases). V shed 3 bases and J shed 0 bases, with 20 bases lying between them. This CDR3 has 18 amino acids. Germline V gene sequence: CDR1 GTSNPN, CDR2 SVGIG (reference sequence). The CDR3 is CAWSFDPRQVATNEKLFF. The CDR3 coding sequence is TGTGCCTGGAGCTTTGACCCAAGACAGGTAGCAACTAATGAAAAACTGTTTTTT.

The chain couples TRBV4-3 to TRBJ1-5, with 7 bases matching TRBD1. The V gene's germline CDR1 is LGHNA and CDR2 YSLEER. V gave up 1 base and J gave up 4 bases; unmatched junction bases: 4. CDR3 length equals 15 residues. CDR3 sequence: CASSQGVQGNQPQHF. As DNA, the CDR3 is TGCGCCAGCAGCCAAGGAGTACAGGGGAATCAGCCCCAGCATTTT.

V is TRBV2 and J is TRBJ1-5, with D perhaps TRBD1 (5 bases). CDR1 and CDR2 (germline): SNHLY, FYNNEI. The CDR3 runs to 13 residues. V was clipped by 7 bases and J by 4 bases, with 11 bases between them. CDR3 sequence (DNA): TGTGCCAGCAATGGGGCATCAAATCAGCCCCAGCATTTT. It is translated as CASNGASNQPQHF.

The rearrangement uses TRBV30 and TRBJ2-7; 8 bases are a match to TRBD2. The CDR3 length is 15 residues. Germline V gives CDR1 GTSNPN, CDR2 SVGIG (reference sequence). Germline trimming cut 2 bases from V and 6 bases from J; bases unmatched to any gene: 12. The CDR3 sequence: CAWSPLGTSSGEQYF. Written as DNA, the CDR3 is TGTGCCTGGAGTCCATTGGGGACTAGTTCGGGCGAGCAGTACTTC.

The V gene is TRBV2, the J gene TRBJ2-7; TRBD1 agrees at 12 bases. This CDR3 contains 13 residues. Trimming took 6 bases from V and 7 from J; bases not matched to a gene: 4. Germline V gene sequence: CDR1 SNHLY, CDR2 FYNNEI. The CDR3 DNA reads as TGTGCCAGCAGGGGACAGGGGGCGCAAGAGCAGTACTTC. It translates to CASRGQGAQEQYF.

The chain uses TRBV9 and TRBJ1-4; 7 bases fit TRBD1. This CDR3 region has 17 residues. Per the germline V gene, CDR1 is SGDLS and CDR2 is YYNGEE. J lost 4 bases, V lost 3 bases, and 12 bases had no gene match. CDR3 sequence: CASSGGRGQWGNEKLFF. The CDR3 DNA reads as TGTGCCAGCAGCGGGGGTAGGGGACAGTGGGGTAATGAAAAACTGTTTTTT.

This clone was seen a few times. The rearrangement links TRBV3-1 (or the pseudogene TRBV3-2) to TRBJ1-2, with 7 bases matching TRBD1. The CDR3 consists of 15 residues. Losses at the gene ends were 0 bases for V and 8 bases for J; bases not matched to a gene: 9. Germline CDR1 and CDR2: LGHDT and YNNKEL (reference sequence). The CDR3, as DNA: TGTGCCAGCAGCCAAGATAGTCACAGGGGTGGCGGCTACACCTTC. It specifies CASSQDSHRGGGYTF.

In this sample, this clone turned up once. This chain connects TRBV5-1 to TRBJ1-2, with 7 bases identical to TRBD1. The length of the CDR3 is 14 residues. V was pared by 4 bases and J by 3 bases, with 6 bases of the junction left unmatched. CDR1 and CDR2 from the germline V gene are SGHRS and YFSETQ. Written as DNA, the CDR3 is TGCGCCAGCAGCCTGGAAACAGGGGACTATGGCTACACCTTC. The encoded protein is CASSLETGDYGYTF. The full variable domain, rest sourced from reference TRBV5-1 and TRBJ1-2, is KAGVTQTPRYLIKTRGQQVTLSCSPISGHRSVSWYQQTPGQGLQFLFEYFSETQRNKGNFPGRFSGRQFSNSRSEMNVSTLELGDSALYLCASSLETGDYGYTFGSGTRLTVV.

This clone was observed a single time. V is TRBV5-4 and J is TRBJ2-7; D not certain. V shed 2 bases and J shed 7 bases, with 10 bases lying between them. The germline gives CDR1 SGHNT, CDR2 YYREEE (reference sequence). This CDR3 is 12 amino acids long. The CDR3 DNA reads TGTGCCAGCAGCTTTACGGGTAGAGAGCAGTACTTC. It yields the protein CASSFTGREQYF.

Written as DNA, the CDR3 is TGTGCCAACCCGACAGATTTGAACACTGAAGCTTTCTTT. It specifies CANPTDLNTEAFF. This chain uses TRBV2 with TRBJ1-1; D perhaps matches TRBD1 (5 bases). V gave up 10 bases and J gave up 0 bases, with 12 bases separating them. The length of the CDR3 is 13 residues. Germline CDR1 SNHLY, CDR2 FYNNEI. The variable domain in full, with the rest retrieved from reference TRBV2 and TRBJ1-1, is EPEVTQTPSHQVTQMGQEVILRCVPISNHLYFYWYRQILGQKVEFLVSFYNNEISEKSEIFDDQFSVERPDGSNFTLKIRSTKLEDSAMYFCANPTDLNTEAFFGQGTRLTVV.

This sequence joins TRBV10-3 and TRBJ2-7; 9 bases align to TRBD1. The V gene's germline CDR1 is ENHRY and CDR2 SYGVKD. The CDR3 loop spans 15 amino acids. With 7 bases clipped from V and 3 bases from J, the junction kept 10 bases outside the gene matches. The CDR3 reads CAITGGQGKNYEQYF. DNA for the CDR3: TGTGCCATCACCGGGGGACAGGGTAAAAACTACGAGCAGTACTTC.

This clone is a singleton in its sample. The chain links TRBV28 to TRBJ1-3, with D perhaps TRBD1 (6 bases). Germline CDR1 is MDHEN and CDR2 is SYDVKM. The length of the CDR3 is 15 residues. Trimming stripped 10 bases from V and 4 bases from J, with 20 bases between. CDR3 loop: CATISPGEGGNTIYF. CDR3 DNA sequence: TGTGCCACCATTTCTCCAGGGGAAGGAGGAAACACCATATATTTT. Together with reference TRBV28 and TRBJ1-3, the CDR3 gives the full variable domain: DVKVTQSSRYLVKRTGEKVFLECVQDMDHENMFWYRQDPGLGLRLIYFSYDVKMKEKGDIPEGYSVSREKKERFSLILESASTNQTSMYLCATISPGEGGNTIYFGEGSWLTVV.

This clone has just one count. This chain joins TRBV19 and TRBJ2-5; 7 bases agree with TRBD2. V trimming: 1 base; J trimming: 1 base; junction bases outside the gene matches: 6. The V gene's germline CDR1 is LNHDA and CDR2 SQIVND (reference sequence). The CDR3 contains 16 residues. The CDR3 sequence is CASSIVPSGIQETQYF. CDR3 coding DNA: TGTGCCAGTAGTATAGTACCTAGCGGTATCCAAGAGACCCAGTACTTC.

This chain links TRBV11-2 with TRBJ2-1; the D gene is possibly TRBD1 (5 bases). Germline CDR1 reads SGHAT; CDR2 reads FQNNGV. There are 16 residues in the CDR3. Trimming pared 2 bases from V and 6 bases from J, leaving 17 bases between. Here the CDR3 DNA reads TGTGCCAGCAGCTTAAGATTTCGTAGGGGCGGCAATGAGCAGTTCTTC. It yields the protein CASSLRFRRGGNEQFF.

The chain joins TRBV9 to TRBJ1-1, with D possibly being TRBD1 (5 bases). Trimming removed 3 bases at V and 4 bases at J, with 13 bases between. Germline V CDR1 and CDR2: SGDLS, YYNGEE. This CDR3 comprises 14 residues. CDR3 nucleotides: TGTGCCAGCAGCGGATCAGGGTTGGCCACTGAAGCTTTCTTT. Its protein product is CASSGSGLATEAFF.

V is TRBV5-4 and J is TRBJ2-5, with 7 bases identical to TRBD2. The CDR3 covers 16 residues. V was pared by 2 bases and J by 2 bases, with 9 bases of the junction left unmatched. The germline V gene encodes CDR1 SGHNT and CDR2 YYREEE (reference sequence). The CDR3 loop is CASSFVPSGIQETQYF. CDR3 DNA sequence: TGTGCCAGCAGCTTCGTGCCTAGCGGAATACAAGAGACCCAGTACTTC.

The chain employs TRBV10-2 and TRBJ1-1, with unresolved D. The CDR3 is 11 residues long. Germline CDR1 is WSHSY and CDR2 is SAAADI. Trimming removed 8 bases from V and 3 bases from J, with 7 bases in between. Here the CDR3 DNA reads TGCGCCAGCCGGTTCGACACTGAAGCTTTCTTT. Amino acid sequence: CASRFDTEAFF.

The J gene is TRBJ2-2, the V gene TRBV15; D perhaps matches TRBD2 (7 bases). The CDR3 consists of 16 residues. The V end lost 3 bases, the J end lost 2 bases, and 13 bases lay between the germline ends. CDR1 and CDR2 from the germline V gene are LNHNV and YYDKDF (reference sequence). The CDR3 spells CATSRRGTHNTGELFF. The CDR3 DNA reads as TGTGCCACCAGCAGGCGGGGGACACATAACACCGGGGAGCTGTTTTTT. Full variable domain (outside the CDR3, taken from reference TRBV15 and TRBJ2-2): DAMVIQNPRYQVTQFGKPVTLSCSQTLNHNVMYWYQQKSSQAPKLLFHYYDKDFNNEADTPDNFQSRRPNTSFCFLDIRSPGLGDTAMYLCATSRRGTHNTGELFFGEGSRLTVL.

The rearrangement links TRBV21-1 to TRBJ1-2. TRBV21-1 counts as a pseudogene. The CDR3 is 16 residues long. CDR3 residues: CASSAKDSPSHYGYTF. The DNA of the CDR3 is TGTGCCAGCAGCGCCAAAGATAGCCCCTCGCACTATGGCTACACCTTC.

V usage is TRBV11-3 and J usage is TRBJ2-3; TRBD1 is a possible D gene (5 bases). The CDR3 consists of 15 residues. The V end lost 5 bases, the J end lost 3 bases, and 15 bases lay between the germline ends. The germline V gene encodes CDR1 SGHNT and CDR2 YENEEA. The CDR3 here is CASSQGFKGTDTQYF. The CDR3 nucleotides are TGTGCCAGCAGCCAAGGGTTCAAGGGGACAGATACGCAGTATTTT.

V gene TRBV3-1 (or the pseudogene TRBV3-2) combines with J gene TRBJ1-1; D call uncertain. In germline, CDR1 is LGHDT, CDR2 YNNKEL (reference sequence). The V and J ends lost 1 base and 4 bases respectively, with 16 bases between them. The CDR3 is made up of 16 amino acids. CDR3 DNA: TGTGCCAGCAGCCAAGGAAGTCGTCTCCGAGGCACTGAAGCTTTCTTT. Residues: CASSQGSRLRGTEAFF.

The chain joins TRBV18 to TRBJ2-2; no clear D. The germline V gene has CDR1 KGHSH and CDR2 LQKENI. The CDR3 sequence is 13 residues long. V lost 5 bases, J lost 0 bases, and 4 bases lay in between. DNA of the CDR3: TGTGCCAGCTCAAGCGCGAACACCGGGGAGCTGTTTTTT. It is translated as CASSSANTGELFF.

V and J are TRBV2 and TRBJ1-5; the D is unclear. The CDR3 has 12 amino acids. Germline V gene lookup returns CDR1 SNHLY and CDR2 FYNNEI. V shed 4 bases and J shed 8 bases, with 9 bases lying between them. CDR3 protein: CASSGEGKPQHF. Here the CDR3 DNA reads TGTGCCAGCAGTGGCGAGGGAAAGCCCCAGCATTTT.